The 15 T cell receptor beta chains presented below share a single source sample, sequenced in a study of control samples from healthy donors and cancer patients. The assay was immunoSEQ multiplex PCR, and TCRdb's table has in-frame clones only and misses some. The sample contains about 40,000 clones, 80% to 95% of which appear only once. Sample: blood. These receptors came from a woman aged 45-65 years in good health.

The chain couples TRBV6-6 to TRBJ1-2; perhaps TRBD1 as D (5 bases). The CDR3 has 16 residues. The V and J ends lost 7 bases and 4 bases respectively, with 22 bases between them. CDR1 is MNHNY, CDR2 SVGAGI, per germline (reference sequence). The CDR3: CASNSGAASGLYGYTF. CDR3 nucleotide sequence: TGTGCCAGCAATTCAGGAGCGGCCTCGGGGCTCTATGGCTACACCTTC.

This chain connects TRBV5-5 to TRBJ2-3; a possible D gene is TRBD2 (6 bases). Germline V gives CDR1 SGHKS, CDR2 YYEKEE (reference sequence). CDR3 size: 15 residues. Trimming left V 0 bases short and J 0 bases short, with 8 bases between. This CDR3 reads CASSLVAASTDTQYF. CDR3 nucleotide sequence: TGTGCCAGCAGCTTGGTAGCGGCTAGCACAGATACGCAGTATTTT.

The table lists this clone with a count of one. CDR3 amino acids: CASSLVGWNTEAFF. As DNA, the CDR3 is TGTGCCAGCAGCTTAGTAGGATGGAACACTGAAGCTTTCTTT. The V and J genes are TRBV7-9 and TRBJ1-1; no firm D call. Germline values: CDR1 SEHNR, CDR2 FQNEAQ (reference sequence). The CDR3 is made up of 14 amino acids. The V and J ends lost 1 base and 1 base respectively, with 7 bases between them.

This chain uses TRBV12-5 with TRBJ1-3; D gene unclear. Deletions cut 4 bases from V and 0 bases from J, with 13 bases between. The germline V gene encodes CDR1 LGHNT and CDR2 FRNRAP. The CDR3 consists of 16 residues. The CDR3: CASGYTIPVSGNTIYF. For the CDR3, the DNA is TGTGCTAGTGGTTACACGATCCCCGTCTCTGGAAACACCATATATTTT.

The chain employs TRBV20-1 and TRBJ1-6; 9 bases fit TRBD1. CDR1 is DFQATT, CDR2 SNEGSKA, per germline (reference sequence). The V segment lost 3 bases and the J segment 9 bases; nucleotides outside the gene matches: 9. The CDR3 loop spans 15 amino acids. The chain's CDR3 is CSASGMGQGLSPLHF. DNA of the CDR3: TGCAGTGCTAGTGGCATGGGACAGGGTCTTTCACCCCTCCACTTT.

This chain uses TRBV7-2 with TRBJ2-2, with TRBD1 as a possible D gene (6 bases). V lost 1 base, J lost 6 bases, and 9 bases lay in between. In germline, CDR1 is SGHTA, CDR2 FQGNSA. The CDR3 spans 14 residues. The CDR3, as DNA: TGTGCCAGCAGCTTAGTTGAGGGGGCCGGGGAGCTGTTTTTT. Translation: CASSLVEGAGELFF.

The genes are TRBV7-2 and TRBJ1-2; 8 nucleotides line up with TRBD1. This CDR3 spans 14 amino acids. V lost 5 bases and J lost 1; bases outside the gene matches: 3. CDR1 SGHTA and CDR2 FQGNSA come from the germline V gene. DNA for the CDR3: TGTGCCAGCAGCCACAGGGGGGGTAACTATGGCTACACCTTC. Its translation: CASSHRGGNYGYTF.

The gene calls are TRBV15 and TRBJ2-3; D is unclear. Trimming shortened V by 1 base and J by 6 bases, and 23 bases separated the two germline ends. The CDR3 totals 18 residues. Per germline, CDR1 LNHNV and CDR2 YYDKDF (reference sequence). CDR3 amino acids: CATSRVALSLHPPDTQYF. The CDR3, as DNA: TGTGCCACCAGCAGAGTCGCCCTCAGTCTACATCCCCCGGATACGCAGTATTTT.

The rearrangement uses TRBV7-2 and TRBJ2-2; no definite D call. The length of the CDR3 is 14 residues. Looked up from germline, CDR1 is SGHTA and CDR2 is FQGNSA. Trimming removed 2 bases at V and 4 bases at J, with 8 bases between. The CDR3, as DNA: TGTGCCAGCAGCTTATCGCGCCTCACCGGGGAGCTGTTTTTT. This translates into CASSLSRLTGELFF.

This chain links TRBV6-6 with TRBJ1-4, with unresolved D. Per the germline V gene, CDR1 is MNHNY and CDR2 is SVGAGI (reference sequence). The CDR3 consists of 13 residues. The germline V and J ends were trimmed by 2 bases and 7 bases, with 8 bases remaining between them. The CDR3 sequence is CASSYRPSEKLFF. DNA of the CDR3: TGTGCCAGCAGTTACCGCCCCAGTGAAAAACTGTTTTTT.

The V and J genes are TRBV2 and TRBJ1-2; 8 positions agree with TRBD1. The CDR3 is 13 residues long. In germline, CDR1 is SNHLY, CDR2 FYNNEI. Trimming took 4 bases from V and 4 from J; bases not matched to a gene: 2. The CDR3 DNA reads TGTGCCAGCAGTGCAGGGGGCCCCTATGGCTACACCTTC. Translated, it gives CASSAGGPYGYTF.

The rearrangement joins TRBV5-1 to TRBJ1-1; D unclear. The CDR3 length is 16 residues. Trimming pared 2 bases from V and 3 bases from J, leaving 17 bases between. Per the germline V gene, CDR1 is SGHRS and CDR2 is YFSETQ. The CDR3 nucleotides are TGCGCCAGCAGCTTCGGTATCGGAGCACGGGACACTGAAGCTTTCTTT. Its translation: CASSFGIGARDTEAFF.

The chain joins TRBV30 to TRBJ1-2; no definite D call. Germline values: CDR1 GTSNPN, CDR2 SVGIG (reference sequence). V lost 2 bases and J 7 bases, leaving 23 bases between the germline ends. This CDR3 is 16 amino acids long. This chain's CDR3 is CAWSPLGSEGFSGYTF. As DNA, the CDR3 is TGTGCCTGGAGTCCGCTGGGGTCGGAAGGTTTTTCTGGCTACACCTTC. Full variable domain (outside the CDR3, taken from reference TRBV30 and TRBJ1-2): SQTIHQWPATLVQPVGSPLSLECTVEGTSNPNLYWYRQAAGRGLQLLFYSVGIGQISSEVPQNLSASRPQDRQFILSSKKLLLSDSGFYLCAWSPLGSEGFSGYTFGSGTRLTVV.

The J gene is TRBJ1-1, the V gene TRBV7-6; maybe TRBD1 (6 bases). V was cut by 1 base and J by 4 bases, with 7 bases left in between. The length of the CDR3 is 13 residues. Germline assignment: CDR1 SGHVS and CDR2 FNYEAQ. Here the CDR3 reads CASSLGTVTEAFF. CDR3 coding DNA: TGTGCCAGCAGCTTAGGGACAGTCACTGAAGCTTTCTTT.

V and J are TRBV28 and TRBJ2-2, with a weak D call TRBD1 (6 bases). Looked up from germline, CDR1 is MDHEN and CDR2 is SYDVKM. The CDR3 is 15 residues long. Trimming pared 5 bases from V and 4 bases from J, leaving 14 bases between. CDR3 sequence reads: CASSQRYRATGELFF. CDR3 DNA: TGTGCCAGCAGTCAACGATACAGGGCCACCGGGGAGCTGTTTTTT.